This TCR beta chain was identified in a study of CD8 T cell repertoires and HIV-1 epitope variants. As for the study in general: Each of Twenty-five Gag and Nef epitope peptides stimulated a separate culture. Control wells had CMV/EBV/flu peptides, negative Ebola AY9, or no peptide. Epitopes were three Gag families plus Nef HW9 and YT9. The study, taken as a whole, reports: Beta chains alone show antigen proliferation, not cytokine profile or function.

The repertoire was sequenced with immunoSEQ multiplex PCR; TCRdb's copy has only in-frame clones and lacks some. The sample lists about 4,400 clones; 68% were seen once. Remarks on this clone: Its specificity is not known.

Sequencing was carried out using cultured CD8+ T cells derived from PBMCs. The receptor was isolated from a male donor with HIV.

Here the CDR3 reads CASSPGDGGNEKLFF. The CDR3 bases are TGTGCCAGCAGCCCGGGGGACGGGGGTAATGAAAAACTGTTTTTT. The chain employs TRBV5-4 and TRBJ1-4, with D possibly matching TRBD1 (5 bases). The CDR3 loop spans 15 amino acids. Germline CDR1 is SGHNT and CDR2 is YYREEE (reference sequence). The germline V and J ends were trimmed by 4 bases and 4 bases, with 14 bases remaining between them.